Included here is one T cell receptor beta chain sequence, with context. Its cognate antigen has yet to be identified. No quality values exist for individual bases; no much larger clone is one base distant. Libraries were prepared through the immunoSEQ multiplex PCR assay. DNA from the CD4+ T cells that had been cultured and isolated underwent TCR beta CDR3 sequencing. The study's processing was this. Non-productive TCR sequences were discarded, and reads were trimmed to the CDR3 region, with only CDR3s of 7 or more amino acids retained. Antigen-specific clonotypes were identified with the MANAFEST web app by comparing expansion in peptide wells against reference cultures. For clones to be considered positive, expansion at FDR<0.05 versus reference and all other wells, an odds ratio above 5, and a frequency above 0.1% in two replicate wells were required. A clonotype was called cross-reactive if it was significantly expanded both in SARS-CoV-2 spike wells and in at least one common cold coronavirus spike condition. Using the stringdist R package, CDR3 similarity was measured by Levenshtein distance, and unrooted trees were constructed with ape in R 3.6.1. TCRdb limited this immuneACCESS table to in-frame rearrangements with V and J called. A share of clones is missing; checked studies link under half to unresolved V genes, and the rest is unexplained. The V and J calls and the clone size are those of that table, but D and trimming were determined from the DNA. A total of some 26,000 clones appear in this sample, around 69% of them only once. Of the sample, about 11% is held by the ten largest clones.

The sample originates from a study of vaccination effects on CD4 cells after COVID-19 (dated by TCRdb to the early 2020s). General notes on the study: To identify antigen-specific CD4+ T cell clonotypes by their expansion, the ViraFEST assay first stimulated PBMC with viral peptide pools and then applied TCR sequencing. Each participant got two doses of an mRNA SARS-CoV-2 vaccine, either BNT162b2 or mRNA-1273. Each well held two million PBMC cultured in IMDM containing roughly 5% human AB serum, 8 to 10 IU/ml IL-2 and gentamicin, along with around 9.4 ug/ml peptides. In both COVID-19 convalescent patients and infection-naive vaccine recipients, the study compared SARS-CoV-2 spike-specific CD4+ TCR repertoires from before mRNA vaccination with those from after it. Altogether, around 11 COVID-19 convalescent patients and several SARS-CoV-2-naive healthy vaccine recipients made up the full study. The Oncomine TCR Beta short-read assay on an Illumina iSeq 100 was used to sequence cultures from other donors in the study. Results and caveats for the whole study, not just this receptor: Clones induced by infection and clones induced by vaccination both contracted markedly at late timepoints after vaccination, which fits with T cell responses waning over time. Among healthy vaccine recipients, nearly all vaccine-induced clones were SARS-CoV-2 mono-reactive, and only 1 of 255 was cross-reactive with common cold coronaviruses. The study was limited by a small number of convalescent patients, and early post-infection timepoints were lacking.

After more than nine days of culture, CD4+ T cells were isolated with the EasySep CD4+ T cell isolation kit. Healthy vaccine recipients had no prior SARS-CoV-2 infection, confirmed by negative nucleocapsid antibodies before and after vaccination. Half of the culture medium was replaced with fresh IL-2-containing medium on days 3 and 7. Unless otherwise noted, each peptide stimulation condition was cultured in triplicate wells. PBMC were separated from whole blood using Ficoll-Paque Plus gradient centrifugation and were then either cryopreserved at -140C or used fresh. Genomic DNA was extracted from cultured CD4+ T cells with the QIAamp micro DNA kit. The germline V gene (reference sequence) provides CDR1 LNHDA and CDR2 SQIVND. Including the terminal cysteine and phenylalanine, the CDR3 comprises 14 residues. The DNA shown is the 42-base CDR3, in frame from base 1. Trimming takes 1 base from V and 6 bases from J, and the germline ends sit 10 bases apart.

The receptor's source is a human donor who received a COVID-19 vaccine. This receptor chain uses TRBV19 and TRBJ2-1; no D segment can be confidently identified. Sequenced material: CD4+ T cells from PBMCs cultured without peptide, taken before COVID-19 vaccination. CDR3 sequence: CASSIGQTSNEQFF. DNA sequence: TGTGCCAGTAGTATAGGCCAGACGAGCAATGAGCAGTTCTTC.